The 30 T cell receptor beta chains below were found in one sample sequenced in a study of CD8 T cells in Susac syndrome (dated by TCRdb to between 2017 and 2020). Libraries were built with the immunoSEQ multiplex PCR assay. RNA was extracted using the RNeasy kit, and about 0.5 to 1 ug of the RNA was reverse transcribed with random hexamers. TCRdb ran its own pipeline on the public reads, namely fastp trimming at Q25 and MiXCR clone calling, and kept in-frame beta chains. Rows with one shared CDR3 protein collapse into an entry with the most common genes and DNA. The sample table shows about 290,000 distinct CDR3 sequences, and approximately 85% are seen once. The ten largest clones take up approximately 0.2% of the sample. Input material: CD8+ T cells from PBMCs. These receptors were obtained from a human donor with multiple sclerosis.

This sequence joins TRBV19 and TRBJ1-1; 7 positions match TRBD1. The CDR3 is 17 amino acids. Looked up from germline, CDR1 is LNHDA and CDR2 is SQIVND (reference sequence). With V trimmed by 3 bases and J by 1 base, 11 bases remained unmatched. The CDR3 protein is CASSIPPDRVWNTEAFF. The CDR3 bases are TGTGCCAGTAGTATCCCCCCTGACAGGGTGTGGAACACTGAAGCTTTCTTT.

The chain uses TRBV13 and TRBJ2-2, with D tentatively TRBD2 (6 bases). This CDR3 comprises 17 residues. Germline CDR1 PRHDT, CDR2 FYEKMQ (reference sequence). The ends were cut back, 5 bases at V and 0 bases at J, with 16 bases in the middle. CDR3 nucleotide sequence: TGTGCCAGCAGCGCCACAGCACTAGCTACGAACACCGGGGAGCTGTTTTTT. It encodes CASSATALATNTGELFF.

The V gene is TRBV9, the J gene TRBJ1-5, with a weak D call TRBD1 (5 bases). V lost 0 bases and J 6 bases, leaving 16 bases between the germline ends. CDR3 length equals 16 residues. Germline-derived CDR1 and CDR2 are SGDLS and YYNGEE. CDR3 in DNA: TGTGCCAGCAGCGTAGGGCCCTACGGGGCCGGTCAGCCCCAGCATTTT. Amino acid sequence: CASSVGPYGAGQPQHF.

The V call is TRBV7-3, the J call TRBJ2-2; unclear D gene. The CDR3 runs 15 residues. CDR1 is SGHTA, CDR2 FQGTGA, per germline. The ends were cut back, 5 bases at V and 3 bases at J, with 13 bases in the middle. CDR3: CASSPREDHTGELFF. The CDR3 bases are TGTGCCAGCAGCCCTCGTGAAGATCACACCGGGGAGCTGTTTTTT.

The chain links TRBV6-2 or TRBV6-3 to TRBJ1-1; TRBD1 aligns across 7 bases. Trimming removed 6 bases from V and 11 bases from J; junction bases left unmatched: 15. Germline V gene lookup returns CDR1 MNHEY and CDR2 SVGEGT. CDR3 length: 14 amino acids. CDR3: CASSRLGGLDRAFF. The DNA of the CDR3 is TGTGCCAGCAGCCGTCTAGGGGGCTTAGACCGGGCTTTCTTT.

The chain links TRBV20-1 to TRBJ2-1, with 12 bases matching TRBD2. The ends lost 0 bases at V and 0 bases at J; junction bases unmatched: 9. Germline CDR1 and CDR2: DFQATT and SNEGSKA (reference sequence). The CDR3 consists of 19 residues. CDR3 DNA sequence: TGCAGTGCTAGAGATAGGGGACTAGCGGGCCCAAGCTCCTACAATGAGCAGTTCTTC. Translated, it gives CSARDRGLAGPSSYNEQFF.

The chain's CDR3 is CASRKLLVEQGSLGGYTF. The CDR3 region has the DNA TGTGCCAGCAGAAAGCTACTCGTCGAACAGGGGAGCCTTGGTGGCTACACCTTC. This chain joins TRBV2 and TRBJ1-2; 7 bases agree with TRBD1. Germline values: CDR1 SNHLY, CDR2 FYNNEI. This CDR3 has 18 amino acids. Unmatched junction bases numbered 23, after V lost 6 bases and J lost 7 bases. Supplemented by reference TRBV2 and TRBJ1-2, the full variable domain reads EPEVTQTPSHQVTQMGQEVILRCVPISNHLYFYWYRQILGQKVEFLVSFYNNEISEKSEIFDDQFSVERPDGSNFTLKIRSTKLEDSAMYFCASRKLLVEQGSLGGYTFGSGTRLTVV.

CDR3 coding DNA: TGTGCCACCAGTCCCCCGGGACTGCCAGACCTTCTCTACGAGCAGTACTTC. Translating gives CATSPPGLPDLLYEQYF. This rearrangement joins TRBV24-1 to TRBJ2-7; possible D gene TRBD2, 6 bases. CDR3 size: 17 residues. Per the germline V gene, CDR1 is KGHDR and CDR2 is SFDVKD. V lost 6 bases, J lost 3 bases, and 23 bases lay in between.

The rearrangement links TRBV6-2 or TRBV6-3 to TRBJ2-3; 13 positions agree with TRBD2. Per germline, CDR1 MNHEY and CDR2 SVGEGT. There are 17 residues in the CDR3. The J segment lost 0 bases and the V segment lost 4 bases, leaving 4 bases of the junction unmatched. The CDR3 nucleotides are TGTGCCAGCAGTTCGGGACTAGCGGGGTCTAGCACAGATACGCAGTATTTT. Translated: CASSSGLAGSSTDTQYF.

The chain uses TRBV27 and TRBJ2-5, with TRBD2 identical over 7 bases. The trim removed 0 bases at V and 3 bases at J, leaving 7 bases unmatched. Germline-derived CDR1 and CDR2 are MNHEY and SMNVEV (reference sequence). The CDR3 sequence is 16 residues long. The CDR3, as DNA: TGTGCCAGCAGTTTATCGTTGCTTGGGGGGGAAGAGACCCAGTACTTC. This encodes CASSLSLLGGEETQYF.

This clonotype has just one count. The rearrangement joins TRBV12-3 or TRBV12-4 to TRBJ2-5; D unclear. Trimming removed 5 bases at V and 1 base at J, with 11 bases between. The length of the CDR3 is 14 residues. The DNA for the CDR3 is TGTGCCAGCAGTCAATGGGTCGGCCAAGAGACCCAGTACTTC. It codes for CASSQWVGQETQYF.

V and J are TRBV29-1 and TRBJ1-3; 7 bases line up with TRBD1. This CDR3 contains 15 residues. CDR1 SQVTM and CDR2 ANQGSEA come from the germline V gene. V lost 5 bases to trimming and J lost 8 bases; unmatched junction nucleotides: 15. The CDR3 protein is CSVPAPGTALDTIYF. CDR3 DNA: TGCAGCGTTCCAGCCCCCGGGACAGCACTAGACACCATATATTTT. Drawing the rest from reference TRBV29-1 and TRBJ1-3, the complete variable domain is SAVISQKPSRDICQRGTSLTIQCQVDSQVTMMFWYRQQPGQSLTLIATANQGSEATYESGFVIDKFPISRPNLTFSTLTVSNMSPEDSSIYLCSVPAPGTALDTIYFGEGSWLTVV.

V and J are TRBV7-8 and TRBJ2-3; TRBD1 aligns across 7 bases. The CDR3 contains 14 residues. V was pared by 3 bases and J by 1 base, with 1 base of the junction left unmatched. Germline loops: CDR1 SGHVS, CDR2 FQNEAQ. This CDR3 is CASSFTGGTDTQYF. For the CDR3, the DNA is TGTGCCAGCAGCTTTACAGGGGGCACAGATACGCAGTATTTT.

This chain links TRBV7-2 with TRBJ2-7; either TRBD1 or TRBD2 may supply D (6 bases each). This CDR3 comprises 15 residues. CDR1 and CDR2 (germline): SGHTA, FQGNSA. Between the trimmed V and J ends, which lost 1 base and 1 base, there was a span of 11 bases. CDR3 protein: CASSLEGGVSYEQYF. The CDR3 DNA sequence: TGTGCCAGCAGCTTAGAGGGGGGAGTATCCTACGAGCAGTACTTC.

The sample holds one count of this clonotype. The chain links TRBV12-3 or TRBV12-4 to TRBJ2-5; 7 bases fit TRBD2. Losses at the gene ends were 6 bases for V and 5 bases for J; bases not matched to a gene: 9. This CDR3 spans 14 amino acids. The CDR3 nucleotides read TGTGCCAGCAGCCGTCGGGGGGAGACGGAGACCCAGTACTTC. The encoded protein is CASSRRGETETQYF.

The V call is TRBV20-1, the J call TRBJ2-4; possible D gene TRBD1, 6 bases. V lost 0 bases and J lost 9, with 12 bases in between. The CDR3 totals 13 residues. CDR1 DFQATT and CDR2 SNEGSKA come from the germline V gene (reference sequence). CDR3 DNA sequence: TGCAGTGCTAGAGAGGGACAAAACGGCATTCAGTACTTC. It specifies CSAREGQNGIQYF.

This sequence joins TRBV7-9 and TRBJ1-1; D remains ambiguous. Deletions cut 1 base from V and 5 bases from J, with 11 bases between. CDR1 SEHNR and CDR2 FQNEAQ come from the germline V gene (reference sequence). CDR3 length equals 14 residues. The CDR3 sequence: CASSLVGAGTEAFF. CDR3 in DNA: TGTGCCAGCAGCTTAGTGGGTGCGGGTACTGAAGCTTTCTTT.

This clonotype came up once. The gene calls are TRBV9 and TRBJ1-1; D remains ambiguous. Deletions cut 4 bases from V and 10 bases from J, with 11 bases between. Per germline, CDR1 SGDLS and CDR2 YYNGEE. This CDR3 has 11 amino acids. The CDR3 DNA is TGTGCCAGCAGCTCCTCAGAGGGAGCTTTCTTT. It specifies CASSSSEGAFF. The full variable domain, in which reference TRBV9 and TRBJ1-1 provide the parts outside the CDR3, is DSGVTQTPKHLITATGQRVTLRCSPRSGDLSVYWYQQSLDQGLQFLIQYYNGEERAKGNILERFSAQQFPDLHSELNLSSLELGDSALYFCASSSSEGAFFGQGTRLTVV.

The chain has TRBV20-1 and TRBJ2-1; D is undetermined. CDR3 length: 15 residues. Germline V CDR1 and CDR2: DFQATT, SNEGSKA (reference sequence). The V end was cut by 0 bases, the J end by 2 bases, with 11 bases between. For the CDR3, the DNA is TGCAGTGCTAGAGATCTCCTAGGACCCTACAATGAGCAGTTCTTC. Translating it yields CSARDLLGPYNEQFF.

The genes are TRBV28 and TRBJ1-2; no reliable D call. The CDR3 extends over 14 amino acids. CDR1 and CDR2 from the germline V gene are MDHEN and SYDVKM. V shed 6 bases and J shed 1 base, with 12 bases lying between them. The DNA for the CDR3 is TGTGCCAGCAGGGGAGACCCCCTTAACTATGGCTACACCTTC. It yields the protein CASRGDPLNYGYTF.

The chain uses TRBV29-1 and TRBJ1-2; no definite D call. V gave up 4 bases and J gave up 0 bases, with 12 bases separating them. The length of the CDR3 is 14 residues. The germline CDR1 and CDR2 sequences are SQVTM and ANQGSEA. CDR3 residues: CSVAYAEPNYGYTF. CDR3 in DNA: TGCAGCGTTGCCTACGCGGAGCCTAACTATGGCTACACCTTC.

The chain couples TRBV19 to TRBJ1-5; D gene ambiguous. CDR1 is LNHDA and CDR2 is SQIVND in the germline V gene (reference sequence). V was pared by 3 bases and J by 4 bases, with 13 bases between. The CDR3 loop spans 15 amino acids. Here the CDR3 DNA reads TGTGCCAGTAGTATCTATTTCCTTGGGAATCAGCCCCAGCATTTT. It translates to CASSIYFLGNQPQHF.

The chain couples TRBV20-1 to TRBJ2-7; D is unresolved. This CDR3 spans 14 amino acids. CDR1 and CDR2 (germline): DFQATT, SNEGSKA (reference sequence). V was pared by 4 bases and J by 2 bases, with 15 bases between. The CDR3 loop reads CSATNSDGTYEQYF. CDR3 nucleotide sequence: TGCAGTGCTACAAATTCGGACGGAACCTACGAGCAGTACTTC.

The chain is built from TRBV2 and TRBJ2-3; TRBD2 agrees at 13 bases. The CDR3 covers 16 residues. V dropped 11 bases and J dropped 4; count of bases not matched to a gene: 12. Germline V lookup: CDR1 SNHLY, CDR2 FYNNEI. CDR3 region: CAAGLAGPPGPDTQYF. In nucleotides, the CDR3 is TGTGCCGCGGGACTAGCGGGACCACCGGGCCCAGATACGCAGTATTTT.

V is TRBV4-3 and J is TRBJ2-1; D is undetermined. Trimming stripped 2 bases from V and 2 bases from J, with 10 bases between. The CDR3 is 15 residues long. The germline V gene has CDR1 LGHNA and CDR2 YSLEER. The CDR3 region is CASSQSSRTYNEQFF. DNA of the CDR3: TGCGCCAGCAGCCAATCCAGTCGGACCTACAATGAGCAGTTCTTC.

V and J are TRBV12-3 or TRBV12-4 and TRBJ2-5; 12 positions agree with TRBD2. Unmatched junction bases numbered 7, after V lost 6 bases and J lost 5 bases. The CDR3 has 15 residues. CDR3 residues: CASSPNTSGRETQYF. DNA for the CDR3: TGTGCCAGCAGCCCCAACACTAGCGGGAGGGAGACCCAGTACTTC.

The genes are TRBV13 and TRBJ2-3; 10 bases are a match to TRBD2. CDR3 size: 14 residues. Germline V CDR1 and CDR2: PRHDT, FYEKMQ (reference sequence). Unmatched junction bases numbered 4, after V lost 5 bases and J lost 5 bases. The CDR3 sequence is CASSPGLARDTQYF. The CDR3 nucleotides read TGTGCCAGCAGCCCGGGACTAGCGAGAGATACGCAGTATTTT.

The chain combines TRBV10-3 with TRBJ1-1; D is perhaps TRBD1 (5 bases). Trimming removed 0 bases at V and 1 base at J, with 12 bases between. This CDR3 has 16 residues. CDR1 is ENHRY and CDR2 is SYGVKD in the germline V gene. The CDR3 DNA sequence: TGTGCCATCAGTGAGTCCGGGGGACCGTGGAACACTGAAGCTTTCTTT. Protein product: CAISESGGPWNTEAFF.

The chain carries TRBV27 and TRBJ2-7; TRBD1 might be the D (5 bases). Germline V gene data show CDR1 as MNHEY and CDR2 as SMNVEV (reference sequence). The CDR3 is 14 amino acids. The V end lost 3 bases, the J end lost 2 bases, and 11 bases lay between the germline ends. CDR3 residues: CASSLTTVPYEQYF. As DNA, the CDR3 is TGTGCCAGCAGTTTGACGACAGTACCCTACGAGCAGTACTTC.

As for this clonotype: An end of the junction differs from the germline gene, which may be a read error. The V call is TRBV7-7, the J call TRBJ2-5, with TRBD1 matching 7 bases. The CDR3 covers 14 residues. The germline gives CDR1 SSHAT, CDR2 FNYEAQ (reference sequence). Here the CDR3 DNA reads TGTGCTAGCAGCCTTCGGGACAGTCAAGAGACCCAGTACTTC. The encoded protein is CASSLRDSQETQYF.